The 22 T cell receptor beta chains given below trace back to one sample, sequenced in a study of vaccination and CD4 T cells after COVID-19. Oncomine TCR Beta short-read sequencing was applied to DNA from cultured CD4+ T cells. MiXCR, applied by TCRdb to the PCR reads, yields one record per CDR3 protein. The data contain 10,000 to 13,000 distinct CDR3 sequences, roughly 82% of them singletons. Described treatment: roughly ten-day PBMC culture with coronavirus spike peptide pools or control peptides (ViraFEST assay). No cognate antigen is known for these TCRs. Sequencing input: CD4+ T cells from blood, cultured in vitro. These receptors were taken from a human donor who had recovered from COVID-19.

V gene TRBV6-2 or TRBV6-3 combines with J gene TRBJ1-5; D gene uncertain. V lost 6 bases and J 6 bases, leaving 15 bases between the germline ends. CDR3 length: 14 residues. The germline V gene has CDR1 MNHEY and CDR2 SVGEGT. CDR3: CASSRIGDGQPQHF. The CDR3 region has the DNA TGTGCCAGCAGCCGAATCGGAGATGGTCAGCCCCAGCATTTT.

The rearrangement joins TRBV5-8 to TRBJ1-5; TRBD1 matches at 9 bases. V was clipped by 0 bases and J by 0 bases; unmatched bases: 1. The CDR3 sequence is 16 residues long. Germline values: CDR1 SGHTS, CDR2 YDEGEE. This CDR3 reads CASSLGTGDSNQPQHF. CDR3 DNA: TGTGCCAGCAGCTTGGGGACAGGGGATAGCAATCAGCCCCAGCATTTT.

CDR3 loop: CASSLRTVLVAFF. CDR3 bases: TGTGCCAGCAGCTTAAGGACAGTACTAGTGGCTTTCTTT. V usage is TRBV7-8 and J usage is TRBJ1-1, with D perhaps matching TRBD1 (6 bases). Trimming took off 2 bases at V and 11 bases at J, with 15 bases between the two ends. Germline CDR1 reads SGHVS; CDR2 reads FQNEAQ. The CDR3 contains 13 residues.

The chain couples TRBV15 to TRBJ1-5, with D perhaps matching TRBD1 (5 bases). The CDR3 covers 15 residues. The ends were cut back, 5 bases at V and 0 bases at J, with 11 bases in the middle. Germline V CDR1 and CDR2: LNHNV, YYDKDF (reference sequence). CDR3 nucleotides: TGTGCCACCAGCGCCAGGGTGTTTAGCAATCAGCCCCAGCATTTT. This gives the protein CATSARVFSNQPQHF.

This sequence joins TRBV27 and TRBJ1-6; D gene unclear. CDR1 and CDR2 (germline): MNHEY, SMNVEV (reference sequence). The V gene lost 8 bases and the J gene lost 9 bases, with 14 bases spanning the gap. The CDR3 runs 13 residues. In DNA, the CDR3 is TGTGCCAGCGGCTTTAGGGAGGGTTCACCCCTCCACTTT. It translates to CASGFREGSPLHF.

The rearrangement uses TRBV27 and TRBJ1-1; no firm D call. The CDR3 covers 13 residues. CDR1 is MNHEY, CDR2 SMNVEV, per germline (reference sequence). Trimming took 6 bases from V and 4 from J, leaving 12 bases between them. The CDR3 loop is CASRTLGGTEAFF. Written as DNA, the CDR3 is TGTGCCAGCAGGACCCTAGGTGGCACTGAAGCTTTCTTT.

This chain links TRBV7-2 with TRBJ1-2; D gene ambiguous. Trimming pared 6 bases from V and 4 bases from J, leaving 12 bases between. Germline CDR1 and CDR2: SGHTA and FQGNSA. This CDR3 spans 13 amino acids. The chain's CDR3 is CASRKGSSYGYTF. The DNA of the CDR3 is TGTGCCAGCAGGAAGGGCAGCAGCTATGGCTACACCTTC.

The chain joins TRBV6-5 to TRBJ1-5; perhaps TRBD1 as D (5 bases). This CDR3 is 15 amino acids long. Germline CDR1 and CDR2: MNHEY and SVGAGI. The V end lost 0 bases, the J end lost 7 bases, and 13 bases lay between the germline ends. CDR3 region: CASSYSGTTEQPQHF. The CDR3 DNA follows: TGTGCCAGCAGTTACTCCGGGACCACCGAACAGCCCCAGCATTTT.

The V and J genes are TRBV7-2 and TRBJ1-1; D remains ambiguous. This CDR3 is built from 13 residues. Trimming shortened V by 5 bases and J by 5 bases, and 12 bases separated the two germline ends. The V gene's germline CDR1 is SGHTA and CDR2 FQGNSA. The CDR3 DNA reads as TGTGCCAGCAGCCCGCGAACGGGAACTGAAGCTTTCTTT. Protein product: CASSPRTGTEAFF.

This chain connects TRBV5-4 to TRBJ1-1; D gene unclear. V was cut by 0 bases and J by 3 bases, with 12 bases left in between. Germline CDR1 and CDR2: SGHNT and YYREEE (reference sequence). The CDR3 has 15 residues. The CDR3 coding sequence is TGTGCCAGCAGCTTGGTAGGCACAAGAGACACTGAAGCTTTCTTT. Encoded protein: CASSLVGTRDTEAFF.

This chain connects TRBV6-4 to TRBJ1-1; TRBD1 matches 7 bases. The CDR3 spans 14 residues. Germline trimming cut 6 bases from V and 5 bases from J; bases unmatched to any gene: 9. Germline V CDR1 and CDR2: MRHNA, SNTAGT. CDR3 sequence (DNA): TGTGCCAGCAGCCTTAGGGCAGGGGGGACTGAAGCTTTCTTT. Translation gives CASSLRAGGTEAFF.

The rearrangement uses TRBV5-1 and TRBJ2-7, with TRBD2 as a possible D gene (6 bases). CDR3 length equals 14 residues. V was trimmed by 4 bases and J by 5 bases, leaving 16 bases between them. Germline-derived CDR1 and CDR2 are SGHRS and YFSETQ. CDR3 nucleotides: TGCGCCAGCAGCCCCCAAGGCGGGATTAACGAGCAGTACTTC. Translating gives CASSPQGGINEQYF.

The CDR3 DNA reads as TGCAGTGCCAGACCCCCACGAACCTACGAGCAGTACTTC. Translating gives CSARPPRTYEQYF. The V and J genes are TRBV20-1 and TRBJ2-7, with D hard to call. This CDR3 is 13 amino acids long. V shed 6 bases and J shed 2 bases, with 14 bases lying between them. From germline, CDR1 is DFQATT and CDR2 SNEGSKA (reference sequence).

V and J are TRBV7-6 and TRBJ2-2; 8 positions agree with TRBD2. CDR3 length: 16 residues. Germline V gene lookup returns CDR1 SGHVS and CDR2 FNYEAQ. Trimming removed 2 bases from V and 4 bases from J; junction bases left unmatched: 6. CDR3 region: CASSLSGGASTGELFF. CDR3 nucleotide sequence: TGTGCCAGCAGCTTAAGCGGGGGCGCGAGCACCGGGGAGCTGTTTTTT.

This clonotype appeared once. The rearrangement uses TRBV28 and TRBJ1-1; D not certain. CDR3 length: 14 amino acids. Germline loops: CDR1 MDHEN, CDR2 SYDVKM. V lost 6 bases and J lost 1, with 12 bases in between. The CDR3 here is CASSPFGPNTEAFF. CDR3 coding DNA: TGTGCCAGCAGCCCCTTCGGTCCGAACACTGAAGCTTTCTTT. Supplemented by reference TRBV28 and TRBJ1-1, the full variable domain reads DVKVTQSSRYLVKRTGEKVFLECVQDMDHENMFWYRQDPGLGLRLIYFSYDVKMKEKGDIPEGYSVSREKKERFSLILESASTNQTSMYLCASSPFGPNTEAFFGQGTRLTVV.

To note about this clonotype: One junction end disagrees with the germline gene, perhaps due to a read error. The gene calls are TRBV6-1 and TRBJ1-2, with a weak D call TRBD1 (6 bases). Germline V gene sequence: CDR1 MNHNS, CDR2 SASEGT. The CDR3 has 13 residues. The CDR3 loop reads CASSEEAGDGYTF. Written as DNA, the CDR3 is TGTGCCAGCAGCGAAGAGGCAGGGGATGGCTACACCTTC.

The chain is built from TRBV2 and TRBJ2-3, with D uncertain. V lost 5 bases, J lost 6 bases, and 9 bases lay in between. The CDR3 covers 12 residues. The germline V gene has CDR1 SNHLY and CDR2 FYNNEI. CDR3 residues: CASSKDRDTQYF. In DNA form, the CDR3 reads TGTGCCAGCAGTAAGGACCGGGATACGCAGTATTTT.

J is TRBJ1-1 and V is TRBV25-1, with a weak D call TRBD1 (5 bases). Germline V lookup: CDR1 MGHDK, CDR2 SYGVNS. There are 17 residues in the CDR3. Deletions cut 4 bases from V and 2 bases from J, with 20 bases between. For the CDR3, the DNA is TGTGCCAGCAGTGCCATTCGGGGTGACAGCCTAAACACTGAAGCTTTCTTT. This translates into CASSAIRGDSLNTEAFF.

The chain couples TRBV2 to TRBJ2-2, with 8 positions matching TRBD1. This CDR3 is built from 17 residues. With V trimmed by 6 bases and J by 3 bases, 12 bases remained unmatched. Germline CDR1 is SNHLY and CDR2 is FYNNEI. CDR3 in amino acids: CASRRQGSTTYTGELFF. The CDR3 nucleotides are TGTGCCAGCAGGCGACAGGGGTCAACAACTTACACCGGGGAGCTGTTTTTT.

The chain joins TRBV20-1 to TRBJ1-5; TRBD1 might be the D (5 bases). Germline lookup yields CDR1 DFQATT and CDR2 SNEGSKA (reference sequence). The CDR3 has 14 amino acids. Trimming took off 4 bases at V and 1 base at J, with 11 bases between the two ends. The CDR3 sequence: CSAKRGASNQPQHF. The DNA of the CDR3 is TGCAGTGCTAAAAGGGGCGCGAGCAATCAGCCCCAGCATTTT.

This chain uses TRBV27 with TRBJ2-5; 7 bases match TRBD1. V was clipped by 5 bases and J by 0 bases; unmatched bases: 9. The CDR3 loop spans 16 amino acids. Looked up from germline, CDR1 is MNHEY and CDR2 is SMNVEV (reference sequence). The CDR3 DNA reads as TGTGCCAGCAGTGTGACACCACAGGGGAACCAAGAGACCCAGTACTTC. Translated: CASSVTPQGNQETQYF.

This chain joins TRBV7-2 and TRBJ1-1; D unresolved. V was cut by 1 base and J by 10 bases, with 10 bases left in between. Germline CDR1 and CDR2: SGHTA and FQGNSA. The CDR3 covers 12 residues. The CDR3 loop reads CASSLVVWPAFF. The CDR3 DNA follows: TGTGCCAGCAGCTTAGTGGTCTGGCCAGCTTTCTTT.